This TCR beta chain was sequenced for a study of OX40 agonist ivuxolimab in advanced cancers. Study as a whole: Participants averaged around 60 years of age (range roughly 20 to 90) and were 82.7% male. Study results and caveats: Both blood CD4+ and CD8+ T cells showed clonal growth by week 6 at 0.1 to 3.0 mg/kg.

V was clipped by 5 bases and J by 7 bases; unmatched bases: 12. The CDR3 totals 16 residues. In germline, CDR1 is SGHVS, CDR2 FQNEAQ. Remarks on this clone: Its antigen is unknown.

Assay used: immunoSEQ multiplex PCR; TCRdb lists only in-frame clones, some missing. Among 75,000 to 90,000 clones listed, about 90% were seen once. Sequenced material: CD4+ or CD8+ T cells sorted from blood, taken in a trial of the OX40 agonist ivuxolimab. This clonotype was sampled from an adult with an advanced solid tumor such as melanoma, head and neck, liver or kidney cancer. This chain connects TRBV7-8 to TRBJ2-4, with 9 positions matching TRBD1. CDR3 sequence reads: CASSEPGQGSKNIQYF. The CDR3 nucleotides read TGTGCCAGCAGCGAACCGGGACAGGGAAGTAAGAACATTCAGTACTTC. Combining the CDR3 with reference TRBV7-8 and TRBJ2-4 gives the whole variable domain GAGVSQSPRYKVAKRGQDVALRCDPISGHVSLFWYQQALGQGPEFLTYFQNEAQLDKSGLPSDRFFAERPEGSVSTLKIQRTQQEDSAVYLCASSEPGQGSKNIQYFGAGTRLSVL.